What follows describes a single T cell receptor (beta chain). The sample originates from a study of blood T cell repertoires in COVID-19. The wider study: Sites in the United States, Italy and Spain provided acute and convalescent COVID-19 samples. PBMCs, B-cell-depleted T cells, or T cells were the source of the cDNA or gDNA that made up the material.

V was clipped by 2 bases and J by 4 bases; unmatched bases: 4. The CDR3 is 15 amino acids. The V gene's germline CDR1 is MNHNY and CDR2 SVGAGI (reference sequence). The authors' processing: Amplification with reference gene primers provided the estimates of nucleated cell counts. TCRdb's table, derived via immunoSEQ multiplex PCR, lists solely in-frame clones and lacks some. V and J calls and clone size are given by that table; D and trimming were obtained from the DNA. The sample contains about 32,000 clones, 86% of which appear only once. The J gene is TRBJ1-5, the V gene TRBV6-6, with TRBD1 identical over 8 bases. The receptor was derived from a woman older than 75 with active or convalescent COVID-19. Source material: peripheral blood. CDR3 sequence: CASSYLGQDNQPQHF. As DNA, the CDR3 is TGTGCCAGCAGTTACCTGGGACAGGATAATCAGCCCCAGCATTTT.